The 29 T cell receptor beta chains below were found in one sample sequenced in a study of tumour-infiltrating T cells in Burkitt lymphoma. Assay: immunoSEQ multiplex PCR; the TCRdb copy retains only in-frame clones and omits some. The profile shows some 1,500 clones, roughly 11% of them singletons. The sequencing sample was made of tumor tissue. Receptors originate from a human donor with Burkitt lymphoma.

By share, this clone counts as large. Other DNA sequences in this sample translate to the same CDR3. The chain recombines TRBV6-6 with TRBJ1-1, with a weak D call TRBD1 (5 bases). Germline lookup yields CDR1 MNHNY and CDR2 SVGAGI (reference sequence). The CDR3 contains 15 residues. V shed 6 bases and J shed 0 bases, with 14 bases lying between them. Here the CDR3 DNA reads TGTGCCAGCAGGTACCTTGGGGGATTGAACACTGAAGCTTTCTTT. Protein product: CASRYLGGLNTEAFF.

CDR3 sequence: CASSLSEAFF. DNA for the CDR3: TGTGCCAGCAGCTTAAGTGAAGCTTTCTTT. This chain connects TRBV5-5 to TRBJ1-1; no reliable D call. Looked up from germline, CDR1 is SGHKS and CDR2 is YYEKEE (reference sequence). This CDR3 comprises 10 residues. Trimming removed 2 bases at V and 7 bases at J, with 3 bases between.

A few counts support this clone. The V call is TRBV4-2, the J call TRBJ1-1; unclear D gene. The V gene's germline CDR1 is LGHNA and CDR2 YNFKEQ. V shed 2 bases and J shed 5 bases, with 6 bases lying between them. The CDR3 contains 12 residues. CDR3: CASSQIGTEAFF. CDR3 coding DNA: TGTGCCAGCAGCCAAATCGGAACTGAAGCTTTCTTT.

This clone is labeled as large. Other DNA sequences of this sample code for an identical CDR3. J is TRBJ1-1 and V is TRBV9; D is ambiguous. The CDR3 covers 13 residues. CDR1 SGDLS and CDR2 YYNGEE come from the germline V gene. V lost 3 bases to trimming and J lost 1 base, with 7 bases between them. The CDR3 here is CASSDSGNTEAFF. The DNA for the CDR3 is TGTGCCAGCAGCGATTCGGGGAACACTGAAGCTTTCTTT.

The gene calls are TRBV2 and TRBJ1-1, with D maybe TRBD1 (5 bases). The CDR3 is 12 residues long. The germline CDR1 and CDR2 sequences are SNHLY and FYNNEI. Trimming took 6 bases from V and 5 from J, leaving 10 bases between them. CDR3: CASSWGWTEAFF. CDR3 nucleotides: TGTGCCAGCAGCTGGGGGTGGACTGAAGCTTTCTTT.

CDR3 region: CASSRQDSNQPQHF. In DNA, the CDR3 is TGTGCCAGCAGCAGACAGGATAGCAATCAGCCCCAGCATTTT. V and J are TRBV9 and TRBJ1-5; TRBD1 might be the D (6 bases). The CDR3 runs 14 residues. CDR1 is SGDLS, CDR2 YYNGEE, per germline. V dropped 4 bases and J dropped 0 bases, with 8 bases sitting between them.

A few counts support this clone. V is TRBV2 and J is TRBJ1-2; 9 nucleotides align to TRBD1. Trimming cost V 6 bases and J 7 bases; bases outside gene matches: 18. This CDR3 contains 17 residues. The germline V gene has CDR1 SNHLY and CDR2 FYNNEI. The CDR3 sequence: CASRDRDRVWGLSGYTF. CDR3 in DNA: TGTGCCAGCAGAGATCGGGACAGGGTTTGGGGTTTAAGTGGCTACACCTTC.

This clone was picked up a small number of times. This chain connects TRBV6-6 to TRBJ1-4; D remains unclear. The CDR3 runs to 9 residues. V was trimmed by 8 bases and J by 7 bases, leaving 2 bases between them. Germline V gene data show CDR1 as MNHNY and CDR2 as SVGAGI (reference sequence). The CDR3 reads CASGEKLFF. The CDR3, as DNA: TGTGCCAGCGGTGAAAAACTGTTTTTT.

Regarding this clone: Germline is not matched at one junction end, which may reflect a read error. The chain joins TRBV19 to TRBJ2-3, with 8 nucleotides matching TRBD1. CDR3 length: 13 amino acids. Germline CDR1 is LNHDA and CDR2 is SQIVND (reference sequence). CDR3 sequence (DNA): TGTGCCAGTAGTATCATTGTAGGACAGGGTCTCCTCTTT. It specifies CASSIIVGQGLLF. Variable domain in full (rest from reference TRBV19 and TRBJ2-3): DGGITQSPKYLFRKEGQNVTLSCEQNLNHDAMYWYRQDPGQGLRLIYYSQIVNDFQKGDIAEGYSVSREKKESFPLTVTSAQKNPTAFYLCASSIIVGQGLLFGPGTRLTVL.

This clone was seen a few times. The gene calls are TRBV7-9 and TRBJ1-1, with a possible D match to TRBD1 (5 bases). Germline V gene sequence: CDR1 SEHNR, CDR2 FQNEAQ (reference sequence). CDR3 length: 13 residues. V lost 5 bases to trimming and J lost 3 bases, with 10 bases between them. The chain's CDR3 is CASSPRVDTEAFF. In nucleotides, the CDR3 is TGTGCCAGCAGCCCCAGGGTTGACACTGAAGCTTTCTTT.

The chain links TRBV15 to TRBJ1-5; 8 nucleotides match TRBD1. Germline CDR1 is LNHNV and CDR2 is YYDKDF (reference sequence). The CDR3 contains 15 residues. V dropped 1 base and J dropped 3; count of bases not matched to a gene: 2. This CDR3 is CATSRGGQDNQPQHF. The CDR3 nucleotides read TGTGCCACCAGCAGAGGGGGACAGGACAATCAGCCCCAGCATTTT.

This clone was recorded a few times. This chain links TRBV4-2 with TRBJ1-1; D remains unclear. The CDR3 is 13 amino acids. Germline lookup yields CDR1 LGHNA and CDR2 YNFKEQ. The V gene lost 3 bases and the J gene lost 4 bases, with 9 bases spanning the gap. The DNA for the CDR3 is TGTGCCAGCAGCCAGGGGTTGGTCACTGAAGCTTTCTTT. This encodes CASSQGLVTEAFF.

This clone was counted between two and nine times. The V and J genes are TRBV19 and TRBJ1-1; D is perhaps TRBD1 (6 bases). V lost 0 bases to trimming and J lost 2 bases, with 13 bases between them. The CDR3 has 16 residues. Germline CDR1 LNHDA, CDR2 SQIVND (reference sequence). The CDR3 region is CASSIDRTVENTEAFF. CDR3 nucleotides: TGTGCCAGTAGTATAGACAGGACAGTCGAAAACACTGAAGCTTTCTTT.

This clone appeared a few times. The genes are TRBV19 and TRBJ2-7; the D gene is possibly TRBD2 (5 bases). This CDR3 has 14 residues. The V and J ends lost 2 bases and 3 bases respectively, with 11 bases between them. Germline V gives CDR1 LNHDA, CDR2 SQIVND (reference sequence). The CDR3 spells CASSISGNYYEQYF. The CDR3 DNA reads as TGTGCCAGTAGTATATCGGGAAATTACTACGAGCAGTACTTC.

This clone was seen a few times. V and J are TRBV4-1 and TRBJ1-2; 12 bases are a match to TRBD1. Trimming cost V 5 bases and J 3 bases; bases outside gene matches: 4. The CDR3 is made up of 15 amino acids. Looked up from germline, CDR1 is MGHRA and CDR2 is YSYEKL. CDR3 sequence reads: CASSLGQGAYYGYTF. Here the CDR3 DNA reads TGCGCCAGCAGCTTGGGACAGGGGGCTTACTATGGCTACACCTTC.

The CDR3 DNA reads TGTGCCAGCAGCCTTGGGGTTGAGGCGGGACAGCTCTATGGCTACACCTTC. Amino acid sequence: CASSLGVEAGQLYGYTF. The rearrangement links TRBV4-2 to TRBJ1-2, with 7 bases matching TRBD1. The length of the CDR3 is 17 residues. CDR1 and CDR2 (germline): LGHNA, YNFKEQ. V was pared by 4 bases and J by 4 bases, with 15 bases of the junction left unmatched.

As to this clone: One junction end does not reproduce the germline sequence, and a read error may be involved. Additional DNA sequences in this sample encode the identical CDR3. The CDR3 region has the DNA TGTGCCAGCAGCGACTCAGGGAACACTGAAGCTTTTTTT. Residues: CASSDSGNTEAFF. The chain links TRBV9 to TRBJ1-1; weak D call: TRBD1 (5 bases). The CDR3 is made up of 13 amino acids. The germline CDR1 and CDR2 sequences are SGDLS and YYNGEE.

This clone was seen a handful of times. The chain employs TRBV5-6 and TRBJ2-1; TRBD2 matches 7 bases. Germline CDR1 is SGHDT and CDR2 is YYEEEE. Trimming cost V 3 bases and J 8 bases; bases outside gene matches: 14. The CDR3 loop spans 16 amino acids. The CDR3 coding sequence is TGTGCCAGCAGCTCCGACTCCCTAAGACTAGCCGATGAGCAGTTCTTC. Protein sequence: CASSSDSLRLADEQFF.

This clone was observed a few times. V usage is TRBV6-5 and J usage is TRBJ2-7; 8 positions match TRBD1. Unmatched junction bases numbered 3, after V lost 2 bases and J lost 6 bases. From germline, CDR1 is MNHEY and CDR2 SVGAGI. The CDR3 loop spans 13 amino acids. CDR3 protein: CASSYGTGGEQYF. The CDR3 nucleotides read TGTGCCAGCAGTTACGGCACAGGGGGCGAGCAGTACTTC.

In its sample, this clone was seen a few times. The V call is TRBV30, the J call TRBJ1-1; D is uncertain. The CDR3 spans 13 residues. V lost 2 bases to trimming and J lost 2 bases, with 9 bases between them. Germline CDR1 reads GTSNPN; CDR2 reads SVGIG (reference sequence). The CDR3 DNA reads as TGTGCCTGGAGTTTAACACCTAACACTGAAGCTTTCTTT. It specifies CAWSLTPNTEAFF. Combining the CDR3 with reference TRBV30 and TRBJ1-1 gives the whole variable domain SQTIHQWPATLVQPVGSPLSLECTVEGTSNPNLYWYRQAAGRGLQLLFYSVGIGQISSEVPQNLSASRPQDRQFILSSKKLLLSDSGFYLCAWSLTPNTEAFFGQGTRLTVV.

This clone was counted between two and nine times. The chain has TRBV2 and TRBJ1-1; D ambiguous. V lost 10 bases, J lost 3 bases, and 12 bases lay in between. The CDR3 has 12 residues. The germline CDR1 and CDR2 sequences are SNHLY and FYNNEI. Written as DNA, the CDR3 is TGTGCCACCAAGGATTCCTACACTGAAGCTTTCTTT. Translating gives CATKDSYTEAFF.

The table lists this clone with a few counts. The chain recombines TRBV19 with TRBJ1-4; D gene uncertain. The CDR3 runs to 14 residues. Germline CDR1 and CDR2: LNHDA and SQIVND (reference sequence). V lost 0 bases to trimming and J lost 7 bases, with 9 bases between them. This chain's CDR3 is CASSIDLVAEKLFF. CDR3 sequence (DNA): TGTGCCAGTAGTATAGATCTAGTGGCTGAAAAACTGTTTTTT. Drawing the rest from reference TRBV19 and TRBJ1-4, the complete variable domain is DGGITQSPKYLFRKEGQNVTLSCEQNLNHDAMYWYRQDPGQGLRLIYYSQIVNDFQKGDIAEGYSVSREKKESFPLTVTSAQKNPTAFYLCASSIDLVAEKLFFGSGTQLSVL.

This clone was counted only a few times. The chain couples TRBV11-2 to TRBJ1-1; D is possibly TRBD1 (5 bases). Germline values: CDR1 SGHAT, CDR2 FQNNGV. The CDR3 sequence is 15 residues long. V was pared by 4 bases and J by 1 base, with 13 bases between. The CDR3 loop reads CASSYDGGRNTEAFF. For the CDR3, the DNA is TGTGCCAGCAGCTACGACGGGGGAAGGAACACTGAAGCTTTCTTT.

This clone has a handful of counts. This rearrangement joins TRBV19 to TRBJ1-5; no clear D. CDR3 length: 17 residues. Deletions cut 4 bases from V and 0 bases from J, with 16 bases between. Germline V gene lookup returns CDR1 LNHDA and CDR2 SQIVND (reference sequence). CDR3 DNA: TGTGCCAGTAGTACCGACGGCCGGACGGCTAGCAATCAGCCCCAGCATTTT. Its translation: CASSTDGRTASNQPQHF.

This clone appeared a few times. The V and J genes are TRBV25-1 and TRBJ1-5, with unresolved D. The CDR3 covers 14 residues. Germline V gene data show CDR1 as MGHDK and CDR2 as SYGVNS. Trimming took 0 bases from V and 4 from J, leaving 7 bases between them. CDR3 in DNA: TGTGCCAGCAGTGAATATGACGGGAATCAGCCCCAGCATTTT. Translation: CASSEYDGNQPQHF.

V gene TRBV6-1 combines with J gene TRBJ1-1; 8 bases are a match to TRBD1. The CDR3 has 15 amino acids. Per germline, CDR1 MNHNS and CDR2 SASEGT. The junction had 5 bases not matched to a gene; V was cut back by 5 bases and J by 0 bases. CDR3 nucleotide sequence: TGTGCCAGCAGTACCCTGACAGGGGTGAACACTGAAGCTTTCTTT. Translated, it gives CASSTLTGVNTEAFF.

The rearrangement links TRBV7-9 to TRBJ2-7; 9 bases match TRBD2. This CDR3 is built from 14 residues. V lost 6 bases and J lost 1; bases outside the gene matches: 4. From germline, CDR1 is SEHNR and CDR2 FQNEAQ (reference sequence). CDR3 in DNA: TGTGCCAGCAGGCCTCTAGCGGGGTCCTACGAGCAGTACTTC. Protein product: CASRPLAGSYEQYF.

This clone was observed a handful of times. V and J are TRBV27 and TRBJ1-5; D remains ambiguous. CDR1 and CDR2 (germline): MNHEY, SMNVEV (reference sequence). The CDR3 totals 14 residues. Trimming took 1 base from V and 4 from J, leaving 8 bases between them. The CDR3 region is CASSLWVGNQPQHF. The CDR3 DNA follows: TGTGCCAGCAGTTTATGGGTAGGGAATCAGCCCCAGCATTTT.

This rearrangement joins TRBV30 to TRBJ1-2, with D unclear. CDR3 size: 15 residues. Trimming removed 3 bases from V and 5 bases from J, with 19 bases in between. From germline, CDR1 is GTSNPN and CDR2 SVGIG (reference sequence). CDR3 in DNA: TGTGCCTGGAGCACCCCCAGGACGGCGAAATATGGCTACACCTTC. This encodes CAWSTPRTAKYGYTF.